The 15 T cell receptor beta chains given below trace back to one sample, sequenced in a study of blood T cell repertoires in COVID-19 (dated by TCRdb to 2019 to 2021). The receptor library was made with the immunoSEQ multiplex PCR assay. In its TCRdb copy, this immuneACCESS table keeps in-frame sequences only and misses some clones. Where compared with another copy, unresolved V genes explain less than half of these, and the others have no known cause. Counted in this sample were about 290,000 clones; approximately 88% of them appeared once. The top ten hold 1.5% to 2% of the sample. The sample comprised PBMCs or T cells enriched from blood (not recorded which). These receptors were obtained from a woman aged 40 to 55 who had recovered from COVID-19.

The V call is TRBV6-1, the J call TRBJ1-2, with 7 bases that match TRBD1. The CDR3 has 16 residues. V lost 3 bases and J lost 4; bases outside the gene matches: 11. Germline loops: CDR1 MNHNS, CDR2 SASEGT. The CDR3 spells CASSEASLQGTYGYTF. The DNA for the CDR3 is TGTGCCAGCAGTGAGGCCTCATTACAGGGGACCTATGGCTACACCTTC.

This chain connects TRBV5-1 to TRBJ2-3; 7 positions agree with TRBD2. CDR1 is SGHRS and CDR2 is YFSETQ in the germline V gene. With 4 bases clipped from V and 0 bases from J, the junction kept 5 bases outside the gene matches. This CDR3 has 15 residues. CDR3 nucleotide sequence: TGCGCCAGCAGCCACTCTAGCGGTAGCACAGATACGCAGTATTTT. Protein: CASSHSSGSTDTQYF.

The rearrangement uses TRBV5-6 and TRBJ2-7; D is perhaps TRBD1 (5 bases). The CDR3 is 13 residues long. V was shortened by 2 bases and J by 0 bases, with 6 bases between the two germline ends. The germline gives CDR1 SGHDT, CDR2 YYEEEE. CDR3 coding DNA: TGTGCCAGCAGCTTCACAGGCTCCTACGAGCAGTACTTC. Amino acids: CASSFTGSYEQYF.

The chain links TRBV30 to TRBJ1-2; a possible D gene is TRBD1 (5 bases). V was clipped by 5 bases and J by 2 bases, with 18 bases between them. This CDR3 is built from 15 residues. Germline V lookup: CDR1 GTSNPN, CDR2 SVGIG (reference sequence). The CDR3 DNA is TGTGCCTGGGAAGGGGCAGGGAAGAGGAACTATGGCTACACCTTC. This translates into CAWEGAGKRNYGYTF.

Only a few counts were recorded for this clone. J is TRBJ1-6 and V is TRBV11-2, with D possibly matching TRBD1 (5 bases). CDR1 is SGHAT, CDR2 FQNNGV, per germline. The V end lost 1 base, the J end lost 8 bases, and 9 bases lay between the germline ends. There are 14 residues in the CDR3. CDR3 protein: CASSLGQPDSPLHF. The CDR3 bases are TGTGCCAGCAGCTTAGGACAGCCCGATTCACCCCTCCACTTT.

The V call is TRBV2, the J call TRBJ2-7, with a weak D call TRBD1 (5 bases). The CDR3 has 15 amino acids. Trimming left V 5 bases short and J 2 bases short, with 16 bases between. Germline loops: CDR1 SNHLY, CDR2 FYNNEI. CDR3 nucleotides: TGTGCCAGCAGTACAGACAGTGGATCAACCTACGAGCAGTACTTC. It translates to CASSTDSGSTYEQYF.

V gene TRBV7-2 combines with J gene TRBJ2-6; no definite D call. Per germline, CDR1 SGHTA and CDR2 FQGNSA. The length of the CDR3 is 16 residues. Trimming stripped 2 bases from V and 1 base from J, with 9 bases between. For the CDR3, the DNA is TGTGCCAGCAGCTTACAGTTCCTGTCTGGGGCCAACGTCCTGACTTTC. This translates into CASSLQFLSGANVLTF.

In this sample, this clone turned up once. This sequence joins TRBV6-4 and TRBJ1-1, with 7 nucleotides matching TRBD1. V was clipped by 6 bases and J by 8 bases; unmatched bases: 18. This CDR3 has 16 amino acids. Germline loops: CDR1 MRHNA, CDR2 SNTAGT. As DNA, the CDR3 is TGTGCCAGCAGCGGAACAGGGGTTGAGGAGTCACTAGAAGCTTTCTTT. This gives the protein CASSGTGVEESLEAFF.

This clone was detected only a few times. Within the sample, other DNA sequences also encode this same CDR3. The chain carries TRBV6-5 and TRBJ1-2; 7 bases fit TRBD1. The CDR3 covers 13 residues. Germline V CDR1 and CDR2: MNHEY, SVGAGI. Trimming removed 4 bases from V and 2 bases from J; junction bases left unmatched: 1. CDR3 bases: TGTGCCAGCAGTTCGACAGGGAACTATGGCTACACCTTC. Protein product: CASSSTGNYGYTF.

The rearrangement links TRBV5-1 to TRBJ1-2, with D possibly being TRBD1 (5 bases). The germline V and J ends were trimmed by 4 bases and 4 bases, with 14 bases remaining between them. This CDR3 region has 14 residues. Germline CDR1 reads SGHRS; CDR2 reads YFSETQ. The CDR3 region is CASSRLQGSYGYTF. The CDR3 nucleotides read TGCGCCAGCAGCCGGCTGCAGGGAAGCTATGGCTACACCTTC.

The chain carries TRBV28 and TRBJ1-6; D call uncertain. In germline, CDR1 is MDHEN, CDR2 SYDVKM. CDR3 length: 15 amino acids. The V end lost 2 bases, the J end lost 3 bases, and 8 bases lay between the germline ends. The CDR3 region has the DNA TGTGCCAGCAGTTTAGTACAGAACTATAATTCACCCCTCCACTTT. Its translation: CASSLVQNYNSPLHF.

This chain links TRBV7-9 with TRBJ2-3; TRBD1 might be the D (6 bases). CDR1 is SEHNR, CDR2 FQNEAQ, per germline (reference sequence). V was trimmed by 11 bases and J by 3 bases, leaving 18 bases between them. The CDR3 loop spans 14 amino acids. This chain's CDR3 is CAGTRQERTDTQYF. CDR3 coding DNA: TGTGCCGGAACCAGACAGGAAAGGACAGATACGCAGTATTTT.

In its sample, this clone was seen once. The chain employs TRBV6-1 and TRBJ1-5, with unresolved D. This CDR3 region has 15 residues. V lost 0 bases and J 3 bases, leaving 9 bases between the germline ends. In germline, CDR1 is MNHNS, CDR2 SASEGT. This CDR3 is CASSEARQPNQPQHF. CDR3 nucleotides: TGTGCCAGCAGTGAAGCGCGGCAGCCCAATCAGCCCCAGCATTTT.

J is TRBJ2-2 and V is TRBV5-1, with 8 bases identical to TRBD1. V lost 4 bases and J lost 2; bases outside the gene matches: 7. Germline assignment: CDR1 SGHRS and CDR2 YFSETQ. The CDR3 is 16 residues long. The DNA of the CDR3 is TGCGCCAGCAGCCTGGGGACAGGCGTAAACACCGGGGAGCTGTTTTTT. Translated, it gives CASSLGTGVNTGELFF.

CDR3 bases: TGTGCCAGTAGTAAGACTAGCGGGAGTTTCAGTGAGCAGTTCTTC. Translating it yields CASSKTSGSFSEQFF. The chain links TRBV19 to TRBJ2-1; 12 bases fit TRBD2. J was trimmed by 9 bases and V by 4 bases; bases with no gene match: 7. The CDR3 has 15 amino acids. Per germline, CDR1 LNHDA and CDR2 SQIVND (reference sequence).